The T cell receptor (beta chain) described here comes from a study of blood T cell repertoires in COVID-19. Profiled with immunoSEQ multiplex PCR; TCRdb holds only in-frame clones, not every one. The sample includes 130,000 or so clones, around 81% of them seen just once. Germline assignment: CDR1 SGHNT and CDR2 YYREEE (reference sequence). The CDR3 has 15 amino acids. With 4 bases clipped from V and 2 bases from J, the junction kept 6 bases outside the gene matches. The chain couples TRBV5-4 to TRBJ1-3, with 7 bases lining up with TRBD1. The receptor was isolated from a human donor in a cohort sampled during active COVID-19. The sequencing input was peripheral blood. As DNA, the CDR3 is TGTGCCAGCAGCCTAGACAGGGTTCCTGGAAACACCATATATTTT. Residues: CASSLDRVPGNTIYF.